This TCR beta chain was sequenced in a study of cytomegalovirus exposure and HLA in healthy donors. Whole-study findings and limits: Later analysis showed TCR association rates varying by HLA locus, highest for DRB1 and lowest for HLA-C.

Points on this clone: Its antigen is undetermined.

Each donor's status was that of a healthy bone marrow donor. Likely unrecorded immune exposures existed in these nominally healthy donors. This PCR relied on a set of 60 Vbeta primers and 13 Jbeta primers. Per the authors' pipeline: In a later analysis, 75 million to 85 million unique TCR beta chains included roughly 11 million shared by two or more donors. Here immunoSEQ multiplex PCR was the method, and the copy in TCRdb shows in-frame clones only, minus some. V and J calls and clone size are given by that table; D and trimming were obtained from the DNA. The sample includes 100,000 or so clones, about 63% of them seen just once. Trimming removed 6 bases from V and 4 bases from J, with 9 bases in between. The CDR3 consists of 12 residues.

The chain couples TRBV23-1 to TRBJ1-1; no reliable D call. TRBV23-1 carries the ORF label, with uncertain function. This TCR derives from a woman aged 30 to 39 in good health and CMV-seronegative. The sequenced material came from PBMCs. In DNA form, the CDR3 reads TGCGCCAGCAGCCAGGAGGGCACTGAAGCTTTCTTT. Protein: CASSQEGTEAFF.